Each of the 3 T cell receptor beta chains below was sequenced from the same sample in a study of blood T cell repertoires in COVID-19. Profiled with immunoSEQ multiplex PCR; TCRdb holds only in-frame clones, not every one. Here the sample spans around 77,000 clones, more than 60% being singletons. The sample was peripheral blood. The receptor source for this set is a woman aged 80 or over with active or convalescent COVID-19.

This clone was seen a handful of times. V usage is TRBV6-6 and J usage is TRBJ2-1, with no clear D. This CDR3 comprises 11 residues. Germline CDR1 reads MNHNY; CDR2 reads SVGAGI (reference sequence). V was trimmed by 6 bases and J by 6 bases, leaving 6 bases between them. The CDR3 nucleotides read TGTGCCAGCAGCACGGTCAATGAGCAGTTCTTC. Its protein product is CASSTVNEQFF.

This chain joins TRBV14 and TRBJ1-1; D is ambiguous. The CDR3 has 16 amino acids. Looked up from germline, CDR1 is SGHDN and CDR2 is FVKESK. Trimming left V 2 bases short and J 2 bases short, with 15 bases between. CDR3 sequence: CASSQYLATDNTEAFF. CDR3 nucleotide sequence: TGTGCCAGCAGCCAATATCTCGCAACAGACAACACTGAAGCTTTCTTT.

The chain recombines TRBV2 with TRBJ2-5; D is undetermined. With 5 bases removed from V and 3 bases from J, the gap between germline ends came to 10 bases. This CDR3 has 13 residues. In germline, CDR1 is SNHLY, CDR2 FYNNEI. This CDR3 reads CASSLAEEETQYF. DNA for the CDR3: TGTGCCAGCAGTTTGGCGGAAGAAGAGACCCAGTACTTC. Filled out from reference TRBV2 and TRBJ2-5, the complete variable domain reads EPEVTQTPSHQVTQMGQEVILRCVPISNHLYFYWYRQILGQKVEFLVSFYNNEISEKSEIFDDQFSVERPDGSNFTLKIRSTKLEDSAMYFCASSLAEEETQYFGPGTRLLVL.